One and the same sample provided the 32 T cell receptor beta chains below, sequenced in a study of siplizumab effects on memory and regulatory T cells. Using immunoSEQ multiplex PCR, the repertoire was profiled, and TCRdb retains in-frame clones only, with some absent. The sample yields roughly 97,000 clones, 93% seen once. The specimen was Tregs sorted from blood. The receptors were gathered from a human donor in good health.

The gene calls are TRBV18 and TRBJ1-1, with 9 nucleotides matching TRBD1. This CDR3 comprises 14 residues. J gave up 4 bases and V 5 bases, and 5 bases lay outside the gene matches. Germline lookup yields CDR1 KGHSH and CDR2 LQKENI. CDR3 sequence (DNA): TGTGCCAGCTCAACCGGGACAGGGACCACTGAAGCTTTCTTT. The encoded protein is CASSTGTGTTEAFF. Together with reference TRBV18 and TRBJ1-1, the CDR3 gives the full variable domain: NAGVMQNPRHLVRRRGQEARLRCSPMKGHSHVYWYRQLPEEGLKFMVYLQKENIIDESGMPKERFSAEFPKEGPSILRIQQVVRGDSAAYFCASSTGTGTTEAFFGQGTRLTVV.

The chain couples TRBV6-5 to TRBJ2-7; perhaps TRBD2 as D (5 bases). This CDR3 contains 15 residues. The V gene lost 3 bases and the J gene lost 3 bases, with 15 bases spanning the gap. The germline gives CDR1 MNHEY, CDR2 SVGAGI. The DNA of the CDR3 is TGTGCCAGCAGTTATTTTCCAGGTCGGGGCTACGAGCAGTACTTC. Amino acids: CASSYFPGRGYEQYF.

The V gene is TRBV9, the J gene TRBJ2-1; 9 bases are shared with TRBD2. The V gene's germline CDR1 is SGDLS and CDR2 YYNGEE. This CDR3 is 16 amino acids long. V lost 3 bases, J lost 8 bases, and 12 bases stayed unmatched. CDR3 loop: CASSGSGGNILHEQFF. CDR3 sequence (DNA): TGTGCCAGCAGCGGGAGCGGGGGGAATATATTGCATGAGCAGTTCTTC.

The chain joins TRBV5-4 to TRBJ2-1; 10 bases agree with TRBD2. This CDR3 region has 15 residues. Germline values: CDR1 SGHNT, CDR2 YYREEE (reference sequence). Trimming cost V 1 base and J 6 bases; bases outside gene matches: 4. This CDR3 reads CASSLPGLASNEQFF. The CDR3 nucleotides read TGTGCCAGCAGCTTGCCGGGACTAGCGTCCAATGAGCAGTTCTTC. The full variable domain, rest sourced from reference TRBV5-4 and TRBJ2-1, is ETGVTQSPTHLIKTRGQQVTLRCSSQSGHNTVSWYQQALGQGPQFIFQYYREEENGRGNFPPRFSGLQFPNYSSELNVNALELDDSALYLCASSLPGLASNEQFFGPGTRLTVL.

This chain connects TRBV27 to TRBJ2-7; 7 positions match TRBD2. The junction had 4 bases not matched to a gene; V was cut back by 5 bases and J by 3 bases. Germline V CDR1 and CDR2: MNHEY, SMNVEV (reference sequence). This CDR3 comprises 13 residues. This chain's CDR3 is CASSEKRGYEQYF. CDR3 DNA sequence: TGTGCCAGCAGTGAGAAGCGGGGCTACGAGCAGTACTTC.

The CDR3, as DNA: TGTGCCAGCAGAGTGGCGCGCAATGAGCAGTTCTTC. The encoded protein is CASRVARNEQFF. The chain links TRBV6-6 to TRBJ2-1, with no clear D. The CDR3 loop spans 12 amino acids. CDR1 and CDR2 (germline): MNHNY, SVGAGI (reference sequence). Trimming pared 6 bases from V and 6 bases from J, leaving 9 bases between.

V usage is TRBV9 and J usage is TRBJ2-1, with TRBD1 as a possible D gene (6 bases). CDR3 size: 17 residues. Germline CDR1 is SGDLS and CDR2 is YYNGEE. V was pared by 2 bases and J by 0 bases, with 15 bases between. CDR3 sequence reads: CASSVQTGMSSYNEQFF. The CDR3 DNA reads TGTGCCAGCAGCGTTCAAACAGGGATGAGCTCCTACAATGAGCAGTTCTTC. Supplemented by reference TRBV9 and TRBJ2-1, the full variable domain reads DSGVTQTPKHLITATGQRVTLRCSPRSGDLSVYWYQQSLDQGLQFLIQYYNGEERAKGNILERFSAQQFPDLHSELNLSSLELGDSALYFCASSVQTGMSSYNEQFFGPGTRLTVL.

The CDR3 DNA sequence: TGCGCCAGCAAAATCCGCCGGGGGGCAGATACGCAGTATTTT. Its protein is CASKIRRGADTQYF. The V call is TRBV4-1, the J call TRBJ2-3; 7 positions agree with TRBD2. With V trimmed by 7 bases and J by 4 bases, 8 bases remained unmatched. CDR1 is MGHRA and CDR2 is YSYEKL in the germline V gene. The CDR3 loop spans 14 amino acids.

The chain recombines TRBV28 with TRBJ2-1; TRBD1 aligns across 8 bases. Germline CDR1 reads MDHEN; CDR2 reads SYDVKM. Trimming at V came to 3 bases and at J to 8 bases, leaving 6 bases not matched to a gene. This CDR3 has 14 amino acids. DNA of the CDR3: TGTGCCAGCAGTTTGTGGACAGGGACCGATGAGCAGTTCTTC. Translating gives CASSLWTGTDEQFF.

This clone appeared once. The V and J genes are TRBV6-1 and TRBJ1-1; D is uncertain. The V gene's germline CDR1 is MNHNS and CDR2 SASEGT. Deletions cut 6 bases from V and 5 bases from J, with 13 bases between. The CDR3 consists of 13 residues. The CDR3 loop is CASSSGFRTEAFF. CDR3 nucleotide sequence: TGTGCCAGCAGCTCGGGTTTTCGGACTGAAGCTTTCTTT.

V and J are TRBV20-1 and TRBJ1-4; D is ambiguous. Germline CDR1 is DFQATT and CDR2 is SNEGSKA (reference sequence). V was shortened by 3 bases and J by 10 bases, with 9 bases between the two germline ends. The CDR3 runs to 11 residues. The DNA of the CDR3 is TGCAGTGCTAGTATTTCTGGAAAACTGTTTTTT. Translating it yields CSASISGKLFF.

This clone has a single count. The chain combines TRBV5-5 with TRBJ1-5, with D possibly matching TRBD1 (5 bases). Germline V gene data show CDR1 as SGHKS and CDR2 as YYEKEE (reference sequence). Deletions cut 0 bases from V and 2 bases from J, with 9 bases between. The CDR3 sequence is 15 residues long. DNA for the CDR3: TGTGCCAGCAGCTTGGTGGGGGAGGGCAATCAGCCCCAGCATTTT. This gives the protein CASSLVGEGNQPQHF. The full variable domain, its missing parts supplied by reference TRBV5-5 and TRBJ1-5, is DAGVTQSPTHLIKTRGQQVTLRCSPISGHKSVSWYQQVLGQGPQFIFQYYEKEERGRGNFPDRFSARQFPNYSSELNVNALLLGDSALYLCASSLVGEGNQPQHFGDGTRLSIL.

This clone was observed once. The chain links TRBV6-5 to TRBJ2-3; 8 bases map to TRBD1. Germline CDR1 is MNHEY and CDR2 is SVGAGI. The trim removed 5 bases at V and 0 bases at J, leaving 4 bases unmatched. This CDR3 spans 15 amino acids. DNA of the CDR3: TGTGCCAGCAGTCGACAGGGGTCTAGCACAGATACGCAGTATTTT. As protein: CASSRQGSSTDTQYF.

The V call is TRBV27, the J call TRBJ2-6; 8 bases map to TRBD1. The CDR3 length is 15 residues. With 4 bases clipped from V and 4 bases from J, the junction kept 3 bases outside the gene matches. Germline values: CDR1 MNHEY, CDR2 SMNVEV (reference sequence). The CDR3 bases are TGTGCCAGCAGTTCCAGGGGGCGAGGGGCCAACGTCCTGACTTTC. This gives the protein CASSSRGRGANVLTF.

V usage is TRBV19 and J usage is TRBJ1-3, with D perhaps TRBD1 (6 bases). The CDR3 spans 14 residues. V lost 9 bases to trimming and J lost 2 bases, with 14 bases between them. In germline, CDR1 is LNHDA, CDR2 SQIVND (reference sequence). CDR3 sequence reads: CASGDWDTGNTIYF. The CDR3, as DNA: TGTGCCAGCGGTGATTGGGACACTGGAAACACCATATATTTT. The whole variable domain, filled in from reference TRBV19 and TRBJ1-3, reads DGGITQSPKYLFRKEGQNVTLSCEQNLNHDAMYWYRQDPGQGLRLIYYSQIVNDFQKGDIAEGYSVSREKKESFPLTVTSAQKNPTAFYLCASGDWDTGNTIYFGEGSWLTVV.

The chain couples TRBV30 to TRBJ1-2; D gene unclear. This CDR3 has 13 residues. The V gene lost 0 bases and the J gene lost 4 bases, with 9 bases spanning the gap. Germline V gene lookup returns CDR1 GTSNPN and CDR2 SVGIG (reference sequence). CDR3 amino acids: CAWSVSWIYGYTF. The CDR3 bases are TGTGCCTGGAGTGTATCTTGGATCTATGGCTACACCTTC.

As for this clone: A read error may account for a junction end that differs from germline. The genes are TRBV6-6 and TRBJ2-3; D perhaps matches TRBD2 (5 bases). The CDR3 sequence is 13 residues long. Germline CDR1 is MNHNY and CDR2 is SVGAGI (reference sequence). CDR3 coding DNA: TGTGCCAGCAGCTATCGAGGCCATCCACGGACTCATTTT. Translating gives CASSYRGHPRTHF.

The chain is built from TRBV30 and TRBJ1-6; D is perhaps TRBD1 (6 bases). Trimming left V 4 bases short and J 7 bases short, with 11 bases between. The CDR3 covers 13 residues. CDR1 GTSNPN and CDR2 SVGIG come from the germline V gene (reference sequence). The CDR3 reads CAWNGGRNSPLHF. In nucleotides, the CDR3 is TGTGCCTGGAATGGGGGGCGGAATTCACCCCTCCACTTT.

The chain combines TRBV7-2 with TRBJ2-7; D may be TRBD1 (5 bases). This CDR3 is built from 14 residues. The germline V gene encodes CDR1 SGHTA and CDR2 FQGNSA. V was pared by 5 bases and J by 6 bases, with 17 bases between. The CDR3 sequence is CASSLNGMGLEQYF. The CDR3 bases are TGTGCCAGCAGCCTTAACGGTATGGGGCTCGAGCAGTACTTC. Drawing the rest from reference TRBV7-2 and TRBJ2-7, the complete variable domain is GAGVSQSPSNKVTEKGKDVELRCDPISGHTALYWYRQSLGQGLEFLIYFQGNSAPDKSGLPSDRFSAERTGGSVSTLTIQRTQQEDSAVYLCASSLNGMGLEQYFGPGTRLTVT.

This clone was observed a single time. V gene TRBV4-2 combines with J gene TRBJ2-1; TRBD2 aligns across 13 bases. The germline V gene encodes CDR1 LGHNA and CDR2 YNFKEQ. V gave up 4 bases and J gave up 0 bases; unmatched junction bases: 12. This CDR3 is built from 20 residues. CDR3: CASSPRGGTSGIGSYNEQFF. The CDR3 nucleotides are TGTGCCAGCAGCCCCCGGGGCGGGACTAGCGGGATAGGCTCCTACAATGAGCAGTTCTTC.

The V call is TRBV10-3, the J call TRBJ2-1; D gene uncertain. V was cut by 3 bases and J by 5 bases, with 8 bases left in between. From germline, CDR1 is ENHRY and CDR2 SYGVKD. The CDR3 is 13 amino acids. As DNA, the CDR3 is TGTGCCATCAGTGATGGAAAAAACAATGAGCAGTTCTTC. Protein product: CAISDGKNNEQFF.

This chain joins TRBV18 and TRBJ2-1; possible D gene TRBD2, 5 bases. V lost 0 bases and J lost 0, with 6 bases in between. This CDR3 is 15 amino acids long. Per germline, CDR1 KGHSH and CDR2 LQKENI. CDR3 in amino acids: CASSPPGSSYNEQFF. CDR3 DNA sequence: TGTGCCAGCTCACCACCGGGGAGCTCCTACAATGAGCAGTTCTTC.

The chain is built from TRBV2 and TRBJ2-2, with a possible D match to TRBD1 (6 bases). The CDR3 is 14 residues long. Trimming pared 5 bases from V and 4 bases from J, leaving 11 bases between. CDR1 and CDR2 from the germline V gene are SNHLY and FYNNEI. The CDR3 loop reads CASSLRGTTGELFF. In DNA form, the CDR3 reads TGTGCCAGCAGTCTCAGGGGTACCACCGGGGAGCTGTTTTTT.

This sequence joins TRBV5-4 and TRBJ1-2; TRBD1 aligns across 10 bases. Trimming at V came to 2 bases and at J to 4 bases, leaving 2 bases not matched to a gene. This CDR3 has 14 residues. Germline CDR1 and CDR2: SGHNT and YYREEE (reference sequence). The CDR3 spells CASSFRDRGYGYTF. The CDR3 region has the DNA TGTGCCAGCAGCTTTCGGGACAGGGGCTATGGCTACACCTTC.

The gene calls are TRBV30 and TRBJ2-7, with D perhaps matching TRBD1 or TRBD2 (6 bases each). Germline CDR1 reads GTSNPN; CDR2 reads SVGIG (reference sequence). The CDR3 is made up of 15 amino acids. V was pared by 0 bases and J by 5 bases, with 17 bases between. The CDR3 DNA sequence: TGTGCCTGGAGTGTACTTGGGCAGGGGAGGAACGAGCAGTACTTC. Amino acids: CAWSVLGQGRNEQYF.

This sequence joins TRBV2 and TRBJ1-5, with 10 bases that match TRBD1. The CDR3 runs 14 residues. The germline V gene encodes CDR1 SNHLY and CDR2 FYNNEI. After removal of 3 bases from V and 7 bases from J, the junction contained 3 bases not matched to a gene. Here the CDR3 reads CASSDGTGDQPQHF. The CDR3 coding sequence is TGTGCCAGCAGTGACGGGACAGGGGACCAGCCCCAGCATTTT.

The rearrangement links TRBV6-1 to TRBJ2-7; no reliable D call. CDR1 is MNHNS, CDR2 SASEGT, per germline. This CDR3 contains 11 residues. Trimming took 0 bases from V and 7 from J, leaving 4 bases between them. The CDR3 DNA sequence: TGTGCCAGCAGTGAAGCAGGGGAGCAGTACTTC. Amino acids: CASSEAGEQYF.

The V and J genes are TRBV7-6 and TRBJ2-7; a weak D match, TRBD2 (7 bases). V was trimmed by 6 bases and J by 5 bases, leaving 17 bases between them. Germline-derived CDR1 and CDR2 are SGHVS and FNYEAQ. The CDR3 runs to 14 residues. The CDR3 here is CASRPQGLADEQYF. The CDR3, as DNA: TGTGCCAGCAGACCCCAGGGGCTAGCGGACGAGCAGTACTTC.

This chain uses TRBV7-9 with TRBJ2-1; TRBD2 might be the D (5 bases). Between the trimmed V and J ends, which lost 3 bases and 6 bases, there was a span of 18 bases. Germline V gene lookup returns CDR1 SEHNR and CDR2 FQNEAQ (reference sequence). The CDR3 loop spans 16 amino acids. DNA for the CDR3: TGTGCCAGCAGCTTTTCCCGGGATTATAACCCCAATGAGCAGTTCTTC. Translating gives CASSFSRDYNPNEQFF.

Only one count was recorded for this clone. V usage is TRBV19 and J usage is TRBJ2-2, with 10 bases lining up with TRBD2. Trimming took 7 bases from V and 4 from J; bases not matched to a gene: 9. The CDR3 sequence is 16 residues long. Germline V gene sequence: CDR1 LNHDA, CDR2 SQIVND (reference sequence). The chain's CDR3 is CASTHSGRLGTGELFF. In nucleotides, the CDR3 is TGTGCCAGTACACATAGCGGGAGGCTGGGCACCGGGGAGCTGTTTTTT.

The chain uses TRBV5-1 and TRBJ2-7, with 10 bases aligning to TRBD1. From germline, CDR1 is SGHRS and CDR2 YFSETQ. V shed 1 base, J shed 5 bases, and the junction held 6 bases outside the gene matches. This CDR3 is 15 amino acids long. CDR3 DNA: TGCGCCAGCAGCTTGCAGGGACAGGGGAGGAACGAGCAGTACTTC. Its protein is CASSLQGQGRNEQYF.

The J gene is TRBJ1-2, the V gene TRBV14, with D maybe TRBD1 (6 bases). V was clipped by 2 bases and J by 3 bases, with 16 bases between them. This CDR3 has 16 residues. Germline lookup yields CDR1 SGHDN and CDR2 FVKESK. The CDR3 here is CASSQRGPAGDYGYTF. CDR3 DNA sequence: TGTGCCAGCAGCCAAAGAGGTCCAGCAGGGGACTATGGCTACACCTTC.